This T cell receptor (beta chain) comes out of a study of STAT3 mutations in large granular lymphocyte leukemia. Overall study results and limits: Some patients had dominant TCR clones larger than their STAT3 mutant burden. In T-cell large granular lymphocyte leukemia, about half of patients showed multiple immunodominant subclonotypes.

Comments on this clone: What it binds is unknown.

Germline V lookup: CDR1 KGHSH, CDR2 LQKENI. The ends were cut back, 6 bases at V and 8 bases at J, with 13 bases in the middle. The CDR3 consists of 13 residues. Generated by immunoSEQ multiplex PCR, the TCRdb table keeps only in-frame clones and is missing some. In the table there are roughly 29,000 clones, 70% to 80% of which are singletons. The sequence derives from a woman aged 50 to 65 with T-cell large granular lymphocyte leukemia. Some clones in this sample may be carry-over from other donors' samples. This chain joins TRBV18 and TRBJ1-4, with unresolved D. Sequencing was performed on peripheral blood mononuclear cells. The CDR3 region has the DNA TGTGCCAGCTCCCCGGGCGTAAGGGAAAAACTGTTTTTT. Encoded protein: CASSPGVREKLFF.